This T cell receptor beta chain was identified in a study of neurological immune-mediated disorders. This clonotype was recorded at least ten times. MiXCR, run by TCRdb on the 5' RACE reads, gives a single entry per CDR3 protein. Among approximately 38,000 distinct CDR3 sequences listed, 6.5% to 8.5% were seen once. The sorted libraries drew on over 900,000 T cells that were CD4+ or CD8+. This CDR3 spans 14 amino acids. V was shortened by 1 base and J by 6 bases, with 10 bases between the two germline ends. Germline V CDR1 and CDR2: LNHNV, YYDKDF (reference sequence). The receptor comes from a man in his fifties in good health. The sequenced sample was CD4+ T cells from blood. The rearrangement links TRBV15 to TRBJ2-1; D gene ambiguous. The CDR3 region has the DNA TGTGCCACCAGCAGAGCTTGGGTCACCAATGAGCAGTTCTTC. Its protein is CATSRAWVTNEQFF. The full variable domain, rest sourced from reference TRBV15 and TRBJ2-1, is DAMVIQNPRYQVTQFGKPVTLSCSQTLNHNVMYWYQQKSSQAPKLLFHYYDKDFNNEADTPDNFQSRRPNTSFCFLDIRSPGLGDTAMYLCATSRAWVTNEQFFGPGTRLTVL.